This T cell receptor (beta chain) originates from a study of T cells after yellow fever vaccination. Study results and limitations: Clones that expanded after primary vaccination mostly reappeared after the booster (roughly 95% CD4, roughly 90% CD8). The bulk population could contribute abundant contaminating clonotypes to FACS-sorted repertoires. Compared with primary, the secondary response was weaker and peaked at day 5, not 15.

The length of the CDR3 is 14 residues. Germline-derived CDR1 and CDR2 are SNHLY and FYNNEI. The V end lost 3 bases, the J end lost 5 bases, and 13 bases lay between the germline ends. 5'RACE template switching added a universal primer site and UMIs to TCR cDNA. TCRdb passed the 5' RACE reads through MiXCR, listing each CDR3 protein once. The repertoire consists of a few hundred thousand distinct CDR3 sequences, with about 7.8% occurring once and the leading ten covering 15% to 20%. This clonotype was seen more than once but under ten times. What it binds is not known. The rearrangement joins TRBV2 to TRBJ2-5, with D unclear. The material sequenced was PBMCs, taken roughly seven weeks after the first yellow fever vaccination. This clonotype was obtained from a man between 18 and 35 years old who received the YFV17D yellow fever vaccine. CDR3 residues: CASSDLVVGETQYF. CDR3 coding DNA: TGTGCCAGCAGTGACCTCGTGGTAGGGGAGACCCAGTACTTC.